This T cell receptor beta chain was sequenced during a study of blood T cell repertoires in COVID-19. On the study more broadly: Sites across the United States, Italy and Spain contributed samples from acute and convalescent COVID-19. PBMCs, B-cell-depleted T cells, or T cells were the source of the cDNA or gDNA that made up the material.

The CDR3 contains 15 residues. The V and J ends lost 1 base and 2 bases respectively, with 8 bases between them. Germline-derived CDR1 and CDR2 are SEHNR and FQNEAQ (reference sequence). Clones were read by immunoSEQ multiplex PCR, and TCRdb kept only the in-frame ones, dropping some. The sample has roughly 49,000 clones; roughly 83% are singletons. Sequencing input: peripheral blood. V usage is TRBV7-9 and J usage is TRBJ1-4; tentative D call: TRBD1 (5 bases). The origin of this receptor is a man aged 45 to 65 with active COVID-19. CDR3 region: CASSLGGSTNEKLFF. The CDR3 DNA reads TGTGCCAGCAGCTTAGGGGGCTCTACTAATGAAAAACTGTTTTTT.